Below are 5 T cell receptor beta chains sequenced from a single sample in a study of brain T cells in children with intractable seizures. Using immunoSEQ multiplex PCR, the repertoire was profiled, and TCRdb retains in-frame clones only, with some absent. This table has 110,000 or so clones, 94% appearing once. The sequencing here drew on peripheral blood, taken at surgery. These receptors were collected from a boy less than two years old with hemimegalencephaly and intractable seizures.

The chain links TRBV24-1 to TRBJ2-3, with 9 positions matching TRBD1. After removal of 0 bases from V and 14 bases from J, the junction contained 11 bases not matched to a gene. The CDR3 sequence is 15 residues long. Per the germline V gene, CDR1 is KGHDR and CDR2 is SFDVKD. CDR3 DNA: TGTGCCACCAGTGATTTGCGGACAGGGGTTAATAGGTGGTATTTT. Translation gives CATSDLRTGVNRWYF.

CDR3 amino acids: CASSQGLREGHETQYF. CDR3 DNA sequence: TGCGCCAGCAGCCAAGGGTTGCGGGAGGGCCATGAGACCCAGTACTTC. This chain uses TRBV4-3 with TRBJ2-5; 9 bases map to TRBD2. Germline CDR1 is LGHNA and CDR2 is YSLEER. J gave up 5 bases and V 1 base, and 8 bases lay outside the gene matches. This CDR3 contains 16 residues.

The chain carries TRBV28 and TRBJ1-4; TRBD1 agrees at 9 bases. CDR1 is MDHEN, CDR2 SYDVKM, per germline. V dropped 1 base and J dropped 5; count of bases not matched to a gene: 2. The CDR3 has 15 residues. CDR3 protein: CASSLYRGPNEKLFF. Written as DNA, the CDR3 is TGTGCCAGCAGTTTATACAGGGGGCCGAATGAAAAACTGTTTTTT.

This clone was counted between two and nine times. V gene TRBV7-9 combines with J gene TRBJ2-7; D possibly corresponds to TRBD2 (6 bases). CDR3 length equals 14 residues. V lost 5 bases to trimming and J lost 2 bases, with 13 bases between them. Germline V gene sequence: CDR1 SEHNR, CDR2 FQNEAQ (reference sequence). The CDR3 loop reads CASSPERTTYEQYF. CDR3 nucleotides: TGTGCCAGCAGCCCGGAACGGACTACCTACGAGCAGTACTTC.

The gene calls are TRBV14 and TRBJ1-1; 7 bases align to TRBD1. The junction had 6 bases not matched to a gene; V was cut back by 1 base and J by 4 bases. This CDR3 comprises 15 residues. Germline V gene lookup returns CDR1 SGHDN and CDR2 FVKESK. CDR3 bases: TGTGCCAGCAGCCAAGTAGGGGGCGGGAGCACTGAAGCTTTCTTT. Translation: CASSQVGGGSTEAFF.